These 26 T cell receptor beta chains originate from one sample sequenced in a study of shared clonotypes between healthy human individuals. Here immunoSEQ multiplex PCR was the method, and the copy in TCRdb shows in-frame clones only, minus some. The sample includes around 2.3 million clones, 90% to 96% of them seen just once. Sequenced material: naive CD4+ T cells sorted from blood. The subset: CD45RA+ positively selected. The source of these receptors is a man aged 18 to 29 in good health.

The chain employs TRBV15 and TRBJ1-4; no reliable D call. Germline CDR1 is LNHNV and CDR2 is YYDKDF (reference sequence). CDR3 length equals 16 residues. Between the trimmed V and J ends, which lost 1 base and 5 bases, there was a span of 14 bases. The CDR3 here is CATSRGYQEGNEKLFF. The CDR3 DNA reads TGTGCCACCAGCAGAGGATACCAGGAAGGGAATGAAAAACTGTTTTTT.

The chain combines TRBV1 with TRBJ1-2; the table's D call, TRBD1, has no DNA check behind it. TRBV1 corresponds to a pseudogene. The CDR3 has 17 amino acids. CDR3 sequence: CTSSQAQGTGLNYGYTF. The CDR3 DNA is TGCACCAGCAGCCAAGCGCAAGGGACAGGCCTTAACTATGGCTACACCTTC.

The gene calls are TRBV12-2 and TRBJ2-7. TRBV12-2 constitutes a pseudogene. The CDR3 covers 11 residues. Written as DNA, the CDR3 is TGTGCAACGGGCGGAAGGGACGAGCAGTACTTC. Its translation is CATGGRDEQYF.

This chain uses TRBV4-1 with TRBJ2-1; 12 bases map to TRBD2. The germline V gene has CDR1 MGHRA and CDR2 YSYEKL. Unmatched junction bases numbered 3, after V lost 1 base and J lost 5 bases. The length of the CDR3 is 16 residues. CDR3 in DNA: TGCGCCAGCAGCCAAGGGACTAGCGGGAACCACAATGAGCAGTTCTTC. Translation gives CASSQGTSGNHNEQFF.

The J gene is TRBJ2-5, the V gene TRBV10-1, with TRBD1 matching 9 bases. Per germline, CDR1 WNHNN and CDR2 SYGVQD (reference sequence). J gave up 5 bases and V 4 bases, and 8 bases lay outside the gene matches. The CDR3 contains 15 residues. Here the CDR3 DNA reads TGCGCCAGCAGTGTTATACAGGGGGCGGAGGAGACCCAGTACTTC. Translated: CASSVIQGAEETQYF.

This chain connects TRBV2 to TRBJ2-1; TRBD2 matches at 11 bases. The CDR3 extends over 14 amino acids. The germline CDR1 and CDR2 sequences are SNHLY and FYNNEI. With V trimmed by 5 bases and J by 4 bases, 1 base remained unmatched. As DNA, the CDR3 is TGTGCCAGCAGTCGACTAGCGGGGTACAATGAGCAGTTCTTC. This gives the protein CASSRLAGYNEQFF.

A remark on this clone: The same CDR3 also results from other DNA sequences found in this sample. This chain uses TRBV9 with TRBJ1-3; D is perhaps TRBD1 (6 bases). Germline V gene lookup returns CDR1 SGDLS and CDR2 YYNGEE. The V gene lost 3 bases and the J gene lost 2 bases, with 6 bases spanning the gap. CDR3 length: 13 amino acids. CDR3 region: CASSDRAGNTIYF. DNA of the CDR3: TGTGCCAGCAGCGACAGGGCTGGAAACACCATATATTTT. Complete variable domain (other parts from reference TRBV9 and TRBJ1-3): DSGVTQTPKHLITATGQRVTLRCSPRSGDLSVYWYQQSLDQGLQFLIQYYNGEERAKGNILERFSAQQFPDLHSELNLSSLELGDSALYFCASSDRAGNTIYFGEGSWLTVV.

The V gene is TRBV7-2, the J gene TRBJ2-7; 10 bases map to TRBD1. The germline gives CDR1 SGHTA, CDR2 FQGNSA. J lost 2 bases, V lost 0 bases, and 4 bases had no gene match. This CDR3 contains 16 residues. DNA for the CDR3: TGTGCCAGCAGCTTAGCCTCCGGGACAGGGGCCTACGAGCAGTACTTC. Translating gives CASSLASGTGAYEQYF.

The chain recombines TRBV18 with TRBJ1-2; unclear D gene. The germline V gene encodes CDR1 KGHSH and CDR2 LQKENI. V lost 2 bases, J lost 10 bases, and 14 bases lay in between. The CDR3 covers 13 residues. Written as DNA, the CDR3 is TGTGCCAGCTCACCAGGGCCAGTGAGGCCCTACACCTTC. It yields the protein CASSPGPVRPYTF.

This chain links TRBV6-5 with TRBJ1-1; weak D call: TRBD1 (6 bases). Trimming removed 5 bases at V and 3 bases at J, with 16 bases between. Per the germline V gene, CDR1 is MNHEY and CDR2 is SVGAGI. The CDR3 is 15 amino acids. In nucleotides, the CDR3 is TGTGCCAGCAGTCCAGAAGGGGGGATGTACACTGAAGCTTTCTTT. Translating gives CASSPEGGMYTEAFF.

This rearrangement joins TRBV28 to TRBJ2-5; TRBD2 matches 9 bases. The V gene's germline CDR1 is MDHEN and CDR2 SYDVKM. The CDR3 consists of 17 residues. After removal of 5 bases from V and 2 bases from J, the junction contained 12 bases not matched to a gene. For the CDR3, the DNA is TGTGCCAGCAGTCCCAAGTGGCGGGGGGGCCCTCAAGAGACCCAGTACTTC. Protein: CASSPKWRGGPQETQYF.

The chain is built from TRBV7-9 and TRBJ1-1; D is uncertain. With 5 bases removed from V and 1 base from J, the gap between germline ends came to 11 bases. This CDR3 comprises 14 residues. Germline V lookup: CDR1 SEHNR, CDR2 FQNEAQ (reference sequence). The CDR3 DNA is TGTGCCAGCAGCGCACTCCAGGAGAACACTGAAGCTTTCTTT. Its translation: CASSALQENTEAFF.

The V and J genes are TRBV5-5 and TRBJ2-7, with no clear D. In germline, CDR1 is SGHKS, CDR2 YYEKEE (reference sequence). The CDR3 totals 14 residues. The V end lost 4 bases, the J end lost 0 bases, and 11 bases lay between the germline ends. DNA for the CDR3: TGTGCCAGCAGCCCGATCGGGCGCTCCTACGAGCAGTACTTC. Amino acids: CASSPIGRSYEQYF.

This clone was seen once. This sequence joins TRBV27 and TRBJ2-1, with TRBD1 as a possible D gene (5 bases). Germline assignment: CDR1 MNHEY and CDR2 SMNVEV (reference sequence). Trimming stripped 6 bases from V and 4 bases from J, with 7 bases between. CDR3 size: 12 residues. This CDR3 reads CASRDNYNEQFF. DNA of the CDR3: TGTGCCAGCAGGGACAATTACAATGAGCAGTTCTTC.

The J gene is TRBJ1-6, the V gene TRBV19; maybe TRBD1 (6 bases). This CDR3 contains 14 residues. CDR1 and CDR2 (germline): LNHDA, SQIVND (reference sequence). Between the trimmed V and J ends, which lost 0 bases and 13 bases, there was a span of 13 bases. Here the CDR3 reads CASSIEAGEYPLHF. CDR3 in DNA: TGTGCCAGTAGTATAGAGGCAGGGGAATATCCCCTCCACTTT.

Concerning this clone: The same CDR3 can be traced to other DNA sequences in this sample. This chain uses TRBV9 with TRBJ2-7; D remains ambiguous. CDR1 SGDLS and CDR2 YYNGEE come from the germline V gene. The CDR3 is made up of 14 amino acids. The V gene lost 0 bases and the J gene lost 0 bases, with 7 bases spanning the gap. The CDR3 sequence is CASSVGRSSYEQYF. The CDR3 nucleotides read TGTGCCAGCAGCGTAGGCAGGAGCTCCTACGAGCAGTACTTC.

V is TRBV6-5 and J is TRBJ2-1, with 10 bases that match TRBD2. CDR3 length equals 14 residues. Germline assignment: CDR1 MNHEY and CDR2 SVGAGI. V shed 5 bases, J shed 6 bases, and the junction held 4 bases outside the gene matches. CDR3 bases: TGTGCCAGCAGTGCAAGCGGGAGGGGCAATGAGCAGTTCTTC. Encoded protein: CASSASGRGNEQFF.

The chain joins TRBV7-2 to TRBJ2-1, with 14 bases lining up with TRBD2. Germline V lookup: CDR1 SGHTA, CDR2 FQGNSA. With 5 bases clipped from V and 7 bases from J, the junction kept 4 bases outside the gene matches. This CDR3 is 15 amino acids long. CDR3 in amino acids: CASSPTSGRANEQFF. In DNA, the CDR3 is TGTGCCAGCAGCCCGACTAGCGGGAGGGCGAATGAGCAGTTCTTC.

A note on this clone: Other DNA sequences in this sample translate to the same CDR3. The J gene is TRBJ1-4, the V gene TRBV9; tentatively, D is TRBD1 (6 bases). Between the trimmed V and J ends, which lost 4 bases and 3 bases, there was a span of 13 bases. Germline V gene sequence: CDR1 SGDLS, CDR2 YYNGEE. The CDR3 extends over 15 amino acids. The CDR3 loop is CASSLRQGPNEKLFF. The DNA for the CDR3 is TGTGCCAGCAGCCTCCGGCAGGGGCCTAATGAAAAACTGTTTTTT.

This sequence joins TRBV5-1 and TRBJ2-2; unclear D gene. V lost 4 bases and J lost 5, with 12 bases in between. Germline V gene sequence: CDR1 SGHRS, CDR2 YFSETQ. CDR3 size: 14 residues. The CDR3 loop reads CASSPGPLTGELFF. The CDR3 region has the DNA TGCGCCAGCAGCCCGGGTCCCCTTACCGGGGAGCTGTTTTTT.

The chain carries TRBV6-5 and TRBJ1-2; tentatively, D is TRBD1 (5 bases). V was shortened by 6 bases and J by 4 bases, with 18 bases between the two germline ends. The CDR3 sequence is 15 residues long. The germline V gene encodes CDR1 MNHEY and CDR2 SVGAGI. CDR3 nucleotide sequence: TGTGCCAGCAGACCCCGCCAGGGTGGTGTCTATGGCTACACCTTC. Translated, it gives CASRPRQGGVYGYTF.

The chain recombines TRBV5-6 with TRBJ1-2, with TRBD1 identical over 9 bases. Germline trimming cut 3 bases from V and 2 bases from J; bases unmatched to any gene: 5. Germline CDR1 reads SGHDT; CDR2 reads YYEEEE. The CDR3 is made up of 15 amino acids. CDR3 sequence: CASSSGDRANYGYTF. The CDR3 coding sequence is TGTGCCAGCAGCTCGGGGGACAGGGCGAACTATGGCTACACCTTC. The full variable domain, with the rest looked up from reference TRBV5-6 and TRBJ1-2, is DAGVTQSPTHLIKTRGQQVTLRCSPKSGHDTVSWYQQALGQGPQFIFQYYEEEERQRGNFPDRFSGHQFPNYSSELNVNALLLGDSALYLCASSSGDRANYGYTFGSGTRLTVV.

The chain has TRBV4-3 and TRBJ1-1; no reliable D call. There are 15 residues in the CDR3. From germline, CDR1 is LGHNA and CDR2 YSLEER. Trimming left V 0 bases short and J 1 base short, with 9 bases between. Here the CDR3 reads CASSQEGSPNTEAFF. The CDR3 DNA is TGCGCCAGCAGCCAAGAGGGCAGTCCGAACACTGAAGCTTTCTTT.

V and J are TRBV7-9 and TRBJ2-7, with D uncertain. With 3 bases removed from V and 0 bases from J, the gap between germline ends came to 6 bases. The CDR3 consists of 13 residues. CDR1 is SEHNR, CDR2 FQNEAQ, per germline (reference sequence). For the CDR3, the DNA is TGTGCCAGCAGCTTCACCCCCTCCTACGAGCAGTACTTC. Translated, it gives CASSFTPSYEQYF.

This clone was seen a handful of times. The chain uses TRBV7-9 and TRBJ1-2; a weak D match, TRBD1 (6 bases). Germline V gives CDR1 SEHNR, CDR2 FQNEAQ (reference sequence). V was clipped by 2 bases and J by 6 bases, with 13 bases between them. CDR3 length equals 14 residues. The CDR3 DNA reads TGTGCCAGCAGCTTACCCTACAGGGAGGATGGCTACACCTTC. Translated, it gives CASSLPYREDGYTF. Filled out from reference TRBV7-9 and TRBJ1-2, the complete variable domain reads DTGVSQNPRHKITKRGQNVTFRCDPISEHNRLYWYRQTLGQGPEFLTYFQNEAQLEKSRLLSDRFSAERPKGSFSTLEIQRTEQGDSAMYLCASSLPYREDGYTFGSGTRLTVV.

The chain uses TRBV5-6 and TRBJ1-3, with unresolved D. Trimming pared 1 base from V and 0 bases from J, leaving 14 bases between. Germline lookup yields CDR1 SGHDT and CDR2 YYEEEE. The CDR3 extends over 17 amino acids. CDR3 sequence: CASSLQRQTSSGNTIYF. The CDR3, as DNA: TGTGCCAGCAGCTTGCAGAGGCAGACTAGCTCTGGAAACACCATATATTTT.